Presented here are 10 T cell receptor beta chains from one specimen sequenced in a study of cytomegalovirus exposure and HLA in healthy donors. A multiplex PCR was run with 60 Vbeta primers and 13 Jbeta primers. TCRdb's copy holds only in-frame clones and misses some; the assay was immunoSEQ multiplex PCR. The table lists more than 150,000 clones, 75% to 80% of them singletons, with about 5.6% in the top ten. The sample consisted of PBMCs. Receptors originate from a woman aged 30 to 39 in good health and CMV-seropositive.

The J gene is TRBJ1-1, the V gene TRBV7-9; the D gene is possibly TRBD1 (6 bases). CDR1 SEHNR and CDR2 FQNEAQ come from the germline V gene (reference sequence). With 7 bases removed from V and 5 bases from J, the gap between germline ends came to 14 bases. CDR3 length equals 13 residues. CDR3 protein: CASIESRGTEAFF. CDR3 bases: TGTGCCAGCATCGAAAGCAGGGGTACTGAAGCTTTCTTT.

This clone was seen just once. This chain uses TRBV10-3 with TRBJ2-1; TRBD2 aligns across 8 bases. The CDR3 contains 14 residues. V lost 2 bases and J lost 9; bases outside the gene matches: 6. The germline V gene encodes CDR1 ENHRY and CDR2 SYGVKD. DNA of the CDR3: TGTGCCATCAGTGAGCAGGTAGCGGGGCCTGAGCAGTTCTTC. Its translation is CAISEQVAGPEQFF.

The chain couples TRBV29-1 to TRBJ2-2; no firm D call. CDR1 is SQVTM and CDR2 is ANQGSEA in the germline V gene. Trimming left V 8 bases short and J 5 bases short, with 9 bases between. This CDR3 contains 11 residues. CDR3 sequence (DNA): TGCAGCACCCTCAGGACCGGGGAGCTGTTTTTT. The encoded protein is CSTLRTGELFF.

The chain has TRBV29-1 and TRBJ1-2; 10 bases map to TRBD1. J was trimmed by 14 bases and V by 7 bases; bases with no gene match: 1. Germline V gives CDR1 SQVTM, CDR2 ANQGSEA. CDR3 length equals 8 residues. The CDR3 DNA sequence: TGCAGCGGGACAGGGGGGACCTTC. Translating it yields CSGTGGTF.

The genes are TRBV7-9 and TRBJ2-5; a weak D match, TRBD2 (5 bases). The CDR3 runs to 13 residues. Germline CDR1 is SEHNR and CDR2 is FQNEAQ (reference sequence). Trimming took 5 bases from V and 5 from J, leaving 12 bases between them. The CDR3 protein is CASSPLGGETQYF. CDR3 nucleotides: TGTGCCAGCAGCCCCCTCGGCGGGGAGACCCAGTACTTC.

The J gene is TRBJ2-7, the V gene TRBV11-2, with 9 bases aligning to TRBD1. The CDR3 consists of 14 residues. V lost 6 bases, J lost 4 bases, and 7 bases stayed unmatched. The germline CDR1 and CDR2 sequences are SGHAT and FQNNGV. In nucleotides, the CDR3 is TGTGCCAGCAGACCCGGGACAGGGCTTTACGAGCAGTACTTC. It is translated as CASRPGTGLYEQYF.

This clone appeared once. V usage is TRBV4-3 and J usage is TRBJ2-3; 8 nucleotides match TRBD2. This CDR3 has 17 amino acids. The junction had 9 bases not matched to a gene; V was cut back by 2 bases and J by 2 bases. Germline values: CDR1 LGHNA, CDR2 YSLEER. The CDR3, as DNA: TGCGCCAGCAGCCAAAGGACCGCGGGGGGTAACACAGATACGCAGTATTTT. It translates to CASSQRTAGGNTDTQYF.

This chain links TRBV10-1 with TRBJ2-1, with D hard to call. Germline CDR1 WNHNN, CDR2 SYGVQD (reference sequence). The CDR3 extends over 11 amino acids. The V and J ends lost 5 bases and 4 bases respectively, with 3 bases between them. As DNA, the CDR3 is TGCGCCAGCAGTCAATACAATGAGCAGTTCTTC. It codes for CASSQYNEQFF.

V usage is TRBV5-1 and J usage is TRBJ1-1; D unclear. V lost 5 bases and J 4 bases, leaving 12 bases between the germline ends. The germline gives CDR1 SGHRS, CDR2 YFSETQ. The CDR3 has 13 residues. In nucleotides, the CDR3 is TGCGCCAGCAGTCCTACCTCGTCCACTGAAGCTTTCTTT. This translates into CASSPTSSTEAFF.

J is TRBJ2-7 and V is TRBV11-2; D remains unclear. The V and J ends lost 2 bases and 5 bases respectively, with 4 bases between them. This CDR3 contains 11 residues. CDR1 and CDR2 from the germline V gene are SGHAT and FQNNGV. The CDR3, as DNA: TGTGCCAGCAGCTTAAGCCACGAGCAGTACTTC. It translates to CASSLSHEQYF.